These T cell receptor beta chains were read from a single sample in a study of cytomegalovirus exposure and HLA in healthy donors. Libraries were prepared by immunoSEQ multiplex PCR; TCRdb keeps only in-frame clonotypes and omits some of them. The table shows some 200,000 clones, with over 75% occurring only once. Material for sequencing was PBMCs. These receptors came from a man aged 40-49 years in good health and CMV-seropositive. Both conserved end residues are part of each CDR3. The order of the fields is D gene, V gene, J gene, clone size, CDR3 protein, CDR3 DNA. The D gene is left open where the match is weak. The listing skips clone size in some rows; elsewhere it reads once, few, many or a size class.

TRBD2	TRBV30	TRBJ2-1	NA	CAWSFIAGGNEQFF	TGTGCCTGGAGTTTTATAGCGGGGGGCAATGAGCAGTTCTTC
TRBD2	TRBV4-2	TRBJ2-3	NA	CASSQASGRDTQYF	TGTGCCAGCAGCCAAGCTAGCGGTAGAGATACGCAGTATTTT
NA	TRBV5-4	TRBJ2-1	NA	CASSLRTVGWSNEQFF	TGTGCCAGCAGCCTACGGACAGTAGGTTGGAGCAATGAGCAGTTCTTC
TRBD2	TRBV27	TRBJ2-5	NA	CASSFARGGPGETQYF	TGTGCCAGCAGTTTCGCGCGCGGGGGACCGGGAGAGACCCAGTACTTC
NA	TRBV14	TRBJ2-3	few	CASSHPSGSLGTDTQYF	TGTGCCAGCAGCCACCCATCAGGGTCCCTTGGGACAGATACGCAGTATTTT
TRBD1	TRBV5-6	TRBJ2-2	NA	CASSRDRANTGELFF	TGTGCCAGCAGTCGGGACAGGGCGAACACCGGGGAGCTGTTTTTT
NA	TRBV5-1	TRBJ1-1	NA	CAGGHLNTEAFF	TGCGCCGGGGGACACCTAAACACTGAAGCTTTCTTT
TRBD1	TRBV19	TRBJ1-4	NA	CASSPRTGDNEKLFF	TGTGCCAGTAGTCCAAGGACAGGTGATAATGAAAAACTGTTTTTT
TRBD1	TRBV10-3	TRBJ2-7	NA	CASGQGEVEQYF	TGTGCCAGCGGACAGGGTGAGGTCGAGCAGTACTTC
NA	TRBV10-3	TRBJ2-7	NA	CAISDAGFHEQYF	TGTGCCATCAGTGACGCAGGGTTCCACGAGCAGTACTTC
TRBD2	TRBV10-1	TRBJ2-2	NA	CASSRLAGGAGELFF	TGCGCCAGCAGCCGACTAGCGGGGGGGGCCGGGGAGCTGTTTTTT
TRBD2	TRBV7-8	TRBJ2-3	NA	CASSATSGGARLDTQYF	TGTGCCAGCAGCGCGACTAGCGGGGGGGCTCGATTGGATACGCAGTATTTT
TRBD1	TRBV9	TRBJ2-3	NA	CASSGTTGTDTQYF	TGTGCCAGCAGCGGAACGACAGGGACAGATACGCAGTATTTT
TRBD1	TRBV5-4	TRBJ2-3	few	CASSLGGGTGNTDTQYF	TGTGCCAGCAGCTTGGGTGGGGGGACAGGGAACACAGATACGCAGTATTTT
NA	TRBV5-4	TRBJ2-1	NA	CASSLGTATSEQFF	TGTGCCAGCAGCTTGGGGACAGCCACCAGTGAGCAGTTCTTC
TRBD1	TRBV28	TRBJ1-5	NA	CASSLGTGVGYSNQPQHF	TGTGCCAGCAGTTTAGGGACAGGGGTAGGGTATAGCAATCAGCCCCAGCATTTT
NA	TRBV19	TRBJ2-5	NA	CASSRQPLAETQYF	TGTGCCAGTAGCCGACAGCCTCTGGCAGAGACCCAGTACTTC
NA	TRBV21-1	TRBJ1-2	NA	CASSKVGGQTTPLFVRGYTF	TGTGCCAGCAGCAAAGTTGGCGGACAGACCACACCATTATTCGTACGGGGCTACACCTTC
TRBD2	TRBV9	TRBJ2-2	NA	CASSAGLADNTGELFF	TGTGCCAGCAGCGCGGGACTAGCGGATAACACCGGGGAGCTGTTTTTT
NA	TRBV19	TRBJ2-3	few	CASSIKGSSTDTQYF	TGTGCCAGTAGTATCAAGGGGTCCAGCACAGATACGCAGTATTTT
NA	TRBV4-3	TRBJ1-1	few	CASSRQTGPNTEAFF	TGCGCCAGCAGCCGACAAACAGGACCGAACACTGAAGCTTTCTTT
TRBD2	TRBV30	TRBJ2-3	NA	CAWTPTSGGARNTQYF	TGTGCCTGGACCCCTACTAGCGGGGGGGCTAGAAATACGCAGTATTTT
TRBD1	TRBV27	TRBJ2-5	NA	CASSLDRGGETQYF	TGTGCCAGCAGTTTAGACAGGGGGGGCGAGACCCAGTACTTC
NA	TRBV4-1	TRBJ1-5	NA	CASSQDLGDRSNQPQHF	TGCGCCAGCAGCCAAGATCTGGGCGACAGAAGCAATCAGCCCCAGCATTTT
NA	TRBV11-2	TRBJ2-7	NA	CASSLGTAYEQYF	TGTGCCAGCAGCCTAGGAACAGCCTACGAGCAGTACTTC
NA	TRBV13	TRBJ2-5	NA	CASAAGLETQYF	TGTGCCAGCGCGGCGGGTCTGGAGACCCAGTACTTC
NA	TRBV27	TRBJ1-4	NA	CASSFGQKNEKLFF	TGTGCCAGCAGTTTTGGTCAGAAGAATGAAAAACTGTTTTTT
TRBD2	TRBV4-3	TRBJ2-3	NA	CASSQRSGGAGDTQYF	TGCGCCAGCAGCCAACGTAGCGGGGGGGCCGGGGATACGCAGTATTTT
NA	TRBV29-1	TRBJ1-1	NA	CSVEGGGFSEAFF	TGCAGCGTTGAAGGTGGGGGGTTTAGTGAAGCTTTCTTT
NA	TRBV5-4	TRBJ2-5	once	CASRAAGRGVGETQYF	TGTGCCAGCAGGGCCGCCGGCAGGGGAGTAGGAGAGACCCAGTACTTC
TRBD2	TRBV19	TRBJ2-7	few	CASSPGLASSYEQYF	TGTGCCAGTAGCCCGGGACTAGCGAGTTCCTACGAGCAGTACTTC
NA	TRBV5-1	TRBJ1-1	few	CASSAGGAYEAFF	TGCGCCAGCAGCGCCGGGGGGGCGTATGAAGCTTTCTTT
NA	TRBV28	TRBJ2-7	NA	CASSFGGSSYEQYF	TGTGCCAGCAGTTTTGGTGGCAGCTCCTACGAGCAGTACTTC
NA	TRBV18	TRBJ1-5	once	CASSPPRGGSNQPQHF	TGTGCCAGCTCCCCACCTAGGGGGGGCTCGAACCAGCCCCAGCATTTT
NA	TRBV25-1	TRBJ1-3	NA	CASSEVGRSGNTIYF	TGTGCCAGCAGTGAGGTGGGCCGCTCTGGAAACACCATATATTTT
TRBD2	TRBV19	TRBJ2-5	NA	CASTPGTSGGRETQYF	TGTGCCAGTACCCCCGGGACTAGCGGGGGGCGGGAGACCCAGTACTTC
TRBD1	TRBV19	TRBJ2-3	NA	CASRIRGRGDTQYF	TGTGCCAGTAGGATCAGGGGGCGAGGAGATACGCAGTATTTT
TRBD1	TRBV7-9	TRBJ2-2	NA	CASSTGRTGGANTGELFF	TGTGCCAGCAGCACGGGTCGGACAGGGGGGGCGAACACCGGGGAGCTGTTTTTT
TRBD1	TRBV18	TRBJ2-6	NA	CASSPGQGAGGANVLTF	TGTGCCAGCTCACCCGGACAGGGGGCAGGTGGGGCCAACGTCCTGACTTTC
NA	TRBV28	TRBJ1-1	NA	CASSLSGGHGEAFF	TGTGCCAGCAGTTTATCGGGCGGGCACGGAGAAGCTTTCTTT
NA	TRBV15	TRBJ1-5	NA	CATGSEPNQPQHF	TGTGCCACCGGGAGCGAACCGAATCAGCCCCAGCATTTT
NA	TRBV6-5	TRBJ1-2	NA	CASSYSLDSNYGHTF	TGTGCCAGCAGTTACTCACTTGACAGCAACTATGGCCACACCTTC
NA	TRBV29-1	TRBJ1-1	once	CSAGGRLNTEAFF	TGCAGCGCGGGGGGTCGATTGAACACTGAAGCTTTCTTT
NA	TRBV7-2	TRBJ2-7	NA	CASSFSRGPYEQYF	TGTGCCAGCAGCTTTAGTAGGGGTCCCTACGAGCAGTACTTC
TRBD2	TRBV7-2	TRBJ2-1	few	CASSFAGLAGGRDEQFF	TGTGCCAGCAGCTTCGCGGGACTAGCGGGGGGGAGGGATGAGCAGTTCTTC
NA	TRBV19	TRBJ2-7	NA	CASSPRPGPSYEQYF	TGTGCCAGTAGTCCCCGTCCTGGGCCCTCCTACGAGCAGTACTTC
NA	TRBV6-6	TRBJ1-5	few	CASSPPQKNQPQHF	TGTGCCAGCAGCCCCCCCCAGAAAAATCAGCCCCAGCATTTT
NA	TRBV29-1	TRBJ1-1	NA	CSVEPRENTEAFF	TGCAGCGTTGAACCCAGGGAGAACACTGAAGCTTTCTTT